A selection of T cell receptor beta chains follows, all from one sample in a study of blood T cells in healthy people across ages. TCRdb passed the 5' RACE reads through MiXCR, listing each CDR3 protein once. Among approximately 1.5 million distinct CDR3 sequences listed, roughly 30% were seen once. What was sequenced was blood. These receptors all come from a woman aged 30 to 39 in good health. Each CDR3 is given with its conserved first and last residue. A D gene is named only where the DNA matches it firmly. Some rows mark clone size as missing; the rest say once, few, many or name a class of expanded clone.

j_gene: TRBJ2-4
d_gene: NA
abundance: NA
v_gene: TRBV4-1
CDR3aa: CASSPSSVQIKNIQYF
CDR3nt: TGCGCCAGCAGCCCATCCTCGGTACAGATTAAAAACATTCAGTACTTC

j_gene: TRBJ1-2
d_gene: NA
abundance: NA
v_gene: TRBV6-2/TRBV6-3
CDR3aa: CASRYPRGLYGYTF
CDR3nt: TGTGCCAGCAGGTATCCCCGGGGACTCTATGGCTACACCTTC

j_gene: TRBJ1-4
d_gene: NA
abundance: few
v_gene: TRBV6-5
CDR3aa: CASRPHGQRREKLFF
CDR3nt: TGTGCCAGCAGACCTCATGGACAGAGGAGGGAAAAACTGTTTTTT

j_gene: TRBJ2-3
d_gene: TRBD2
abundance: NA
v_gene: TRBV7-2
CDR3aa: CASQRRGDTDTQYF
CDR3nt: TGTGCCTCGCAACGACGGGGGGACACAGATACGCAGTATTTT

j_gene: TRBJ2-2
d_gene: TRBD1
abundance: NA
v_gene: TRBV7-3
CDR3aa: CASSLGLGQGRTGELFF
CDR3nt: TGTGCCAGCAGCTTAGGCTTGGGACAGGGGCGAACCGGGGAGCTGTTTTTT

j_gene: TRBJ1-5
d_gene: TRBD1
abundance: NA
v_gene: TRBV2
CDR3aa: CASSARTGGSNQPQHF
CDR3nt: TGTGCCAGCAGTGCCCGGACAGGGGGTAGCAATCAGCCCCAGCATTTT

j_gene: TRBJ2-3
d_gene: NA
abundance: few
v_gene: TRBV6-6
CDR3aa: CASRTGSPDTQYF
CDR3nt: TGTGCCAGCAGGACCGGGTCCCCGGATACGCAGTATTTT

j_gene: TRBJ2-5
d_gene: TRBD1
abundance: NA
v_gene: TRBV12-3/TRBV12-4
CDR3aa: CASSLTGGDLETQYF
CDR3nt: TGTGCCAGCAGTTTGACAGGGGGCGATTTGGAGACCCAGTACTTC

j_gene: TRBJ1-4
d_gene: NA
abundance: NA
v_gene: TRBV7-9
CDR3aa: CASTIGLSSGEKLFF
CDR3nt: TGTGCCAGCACCATTGGGCTATCCAGTGGTGAAAAACTGTTTTTT

j_gene: TRBJ2-7
d_gene: TRBD1
abundance: few
v_gene: TRBV20-1
CDR3aa: CSASDRVGGWSYEQYF
CDR3nt: TGCAGTGCTAGCGACAGGGTAGGTGGCTGGTCCTACGAGCAGTACTTC

j_gene: TRBJ2-5
d_gene: TRBD2
abundance: few
v_gene: TRBV9
CDR3aa: CASSVSAGGRETQYF
CDR3nt: TGTGCCAGCAGCGTAAGCGCGGGAGGTCGGGAGACCCAGTACTTC

j_gene: TRBJ1-4
d_gene: TRBD1
abundance: NA
v_gene: TRBV27
CDR3aa: CAVSPGQGEKLFF
CDR3nt: TGTGCCGTAAGTCCGGGACAGGGCGAAAAACTGTTTTTT

j_gene: TRBJ2-3
d_gene: TRBD2
abundance: NA
v_gene: TRBV9
CDR3aa: CASSVSGRFADTQYF
CDR3nt: TGTGCCAGCAGCGTAAGCGGGAGGTTTGCAGATACGCAGTATTTT

j_gene: TRBJ2-7
d_gene: NA
abundance: many
v_gene: TRBV12-3/TRBV12-4
CDR3aa: CASSLGAGSYEQYF
CDR3nt: TGTGCCAGCAGTTTAGGGGCAGGGTCCTACGAGCAGTACTTC

j_gene: TRBJ1-2
d_gene: TRBD1
abundance: many
v_gene: TRBV4-1
CDR3aa: CASSQAGQGARGYTF
CDR3nt: TGCGCCAGCAGCCAAGCGGGACAGGGGGCGCGAGGCTACACCTTC

j_gene: TRBJ2-7
d_gene: TRBD1
abundance: NA
v_gene: TRBV20-1
CDR3aa: CSAQTGLPYEQYF
CDR3nt: TGCAGTGCTCAGACAGGGCTACCCTACGAGCAGTACTTC

j_gene: TRBJ2-7
d_gene: NA
abundance: few
v_gene: TRBV25-1
CDR3aa: CASSEYPGYEQYF
CDR3nt: TGTGCCAGCAGTGAATATCCAGGGTACGAGCAGTACTTC

j_gene: TRBJ1-1
d_gene: NA
abundance: few
v_gene: TRBV29-1
CDR3aa: CSVSFSILLNTEAFF
CDR3nt: TGCAGCGTATCATTTTCAATACTATTGAACACTGAAGCTTTCTTT

j_gene: TRBJ2-1
d_gene: NA
abundance: NA
v_gene: TRBV10-3
CDR3aa: CAISEREQSYNEQFF
CDR3nt: TGTGCCATCAGTGAGCGGGAGCAGTCTTACAATGAGCAGTTCTTC

j_gene: TRBJ2-7
d_gene: TRBD2
abundance: few
v_gene: TRBV6-1
CDR3aa: CASTPSGFYEQYF
CDR3nt: TGTGCCAGCACCCCTAGCGGCTTCTACGAGCAGTACTTC

j_gene: TRBJ2-7
d_gene: NA
abundance: few
v_gene: TRBV27
CDR3aa: CASRVGGDNRFHEQYF
CDR3nt: TGTGCCAGCAGGGTGGGGGGGGACAACCGATTCCACGAGCAGTACTTC

j_gene: TRBJ1-5
d_gene: TRBD1
abundance: once
v_gene: TRBV20-1
CDR3aa: CSAMTQDRKMSNQPQHF
CDR3nt: TGCAGTGCTATGACACAGGACAGGAAAATGAGCAATCAGCCCCAGCATTTT

j_gene: TRBJ2-5
d_gene: NA
abundance: NA
v_gene: TRBV20-1
CDR3aa: CSAPGGSQETQYF
CDR3nt: TGCAGTGCCCCCGGGGGATCACAAGAGACCCAGTACTTC

j_gene: TRBJ2-1
d_gene: TRBD2
abundance: NA
v_gene: TRBV7-9
CDR3aa: CASSLVGWSGRAVEQFF
CDR3nt: TGTGCCAGCAGCTTAGTAGGATGGAGCGGGAGGGCCGTTGAGCAGTTCTTC

j_gene: TRBJ2-7
d_gene: TRBD1
abundance: NA
v_gene: TRBV13
CDR3aa: CANSRTARGTEQYF
CDR3nt: TGTGCCAACAGCAGAACCGCCAGGGGGACCGAGCAGTACTTC

j_gene: TRBJ2-2
d_gene: NA
abundance: NA
v_gene: TRBV10-3
CDR3aa: CATHPLRGKNTGELFF
CDR3nt: TGTGCCACCCATCCCCTTCGAGGGAAGAACACCGGGGAGCTGTTTTTT

j_gene: TRBJ2-7
d_gene: NA
abundance: NA
v_gene: TRBV27
CDR3aa: CASSLGVLAYEQYF
CDR3nt: TGTGCCAGCAGTTTGGGGGTTCTGGCTTACGAGCAGTACTTC

j_gene: TRBJ2-1
d_gene: NA
abundance: many
v_gene: TRBV7-3
CDR3aa: CASSLQGPGTYNEQFF
CDR3nt: TGTGCCAGCAGCTTACAGGGTCCCGGTACCTACAATGAGCAGTTCTTC

j_gene: TRBJ2-2
d_gene: TRBD1
abundance: NA
v_gene: TRBV13
CDR3aa: CASSTLSPSGGIGELFF
CDR3nt: TGTGCCAGCAGTACGCTAAGTCCCTCAGGGGGCATCGGGGAGCTGTTTTTT

j_gene: TRBJ1-4
d_gene: NA
abundance: NA
v_gene: TRBV4-1
CDR3aa: CASSQGNRNEKLFF
CDR3nt: TGCGCCAGCAGCCAAGGGAACAGGAATGAAAAACTGTTTTTT

j_gene: TRBJ2-5
d_gene: TRBD2
abundance: NA
v_gene: TRBV5-1
CDR3aa: CASSLYRGRSGETQYF
CDR3nt: TGCGCCAGCAGCTTGTATCGCGGGAGGTCGGGGGAGACCCAGTACTTC

j_gene: TRBJ2-7
d_gene: NA
abundance: few
v_gene: TRBV6-1
CDR3aa: CASIRGRTANNEQYF
CDR3nt: TGTGCCAGCATCAGGGGGAGGACAGCTAATAACGAGCAGTACTTC

j_gene: TRBJ1-2
d_gene: NA
abundance: many
v_gene: TRBV7-2
CDR3aa: CASSLDLGGYTF
CDR3nt: TGTGCCAGCAGCTTAGATTTGGGCGGCTACACCTTC

j_gene: TRBJ2-5
d_gene: NA
abundance: NA
v_gene: TRBV30
CDR3aa: CAWSVRARAETQYF
CDR3nt: TGTGCCTGGAGTGTAAGGGCCAGGGCAGAGACCCAGTACTTC

j_gene: TRBJ2-7
d_gene: NA
abundance: NA
v_gene: TRBV10-1
CDR3aa: CASSDSVARYEQYF
CDR3nt: TGCGCCAGCAGTGATAGCGTAGCCCGCTACGAGCAGTACTTC

j_gene: TRBJ1-4
d_gene: TRBD1
abundance: few
v_gene: TRBV2
CDR3aa: CASSGTGIEKLFF
CDR3nt: TGTGCCAGCAGTGGGACAGGGATAGAAAAACTGTTTTTT

j_gene: TRBJ2-5
d_gene: NA
abundance: many
v_gene: TRBV9
CDR3aa: CASSVATGGETQYF
CDR3nt: TGTGCCAGCAGCGTGGCTACAGGTGGAGAGACCCAGTACTTC

j_gene: TRBJ2-5
d_gene: TRBD1
abundance: many
v_gene: TRBV29-1
CDR3aa: CSVWTGVQETQYF
CDR3nt: TGCAGCGTGTGGACAGGGGTTCAAGAGACCCAGTACTTC

j_gene: TRBJ2-7
d_gene: NA
abundance: NA
v_gene: TRBV12-3/TRBV12-4
CDR3aa: CASSVTTNEQYF
CDR3nt: TGTGCCAGCAGCGTGACCACCAATGAGCAGTACTTC

j_gene: TRBJ1-2
d_gene: NA
abundance: NA
v_gene: TRBV27
CDR3aa: CASSLGGVGNYGYTF
CDR3nt: TGTGCCAGCAGTTTAGGGGGCGTCGGGAACTATGGCTACACCTTC

j_gene: TRBJ2-1
d_gene: TRBD2
abundance: NA
v_gene: TRBV29-1
CDR3aa: CSASGTSERSSHNEQFF
CDR3nt: TGCAGCGCTAGCGGGACTAGCGAGAGAAGCTCCCACAATGAGCAGTTCTTC

j_gene: TRBJ2-1
d_gene: TRBD2
abundance: few
v_gene: TRBV7-2
CDR3aa: CASRLLAGGPVQFF
CDR3nt: TGTGCCAGCAGGTTACTAGCGGGGGGGCCAGTACAGTTCTTC

j_gene: TRBJ2-5
d_gene: NA
abundance: NA
v_gene: TRBV7-3
CDR3aa: CASSLRSGSGETQYF
CDR3nt: TGTGCCAGCAGCTTAAGGTCAGGGTCTGGAGAGACCCAGTACTTC

j_gene: TRBJ2-1
d_gene: TRBD2
abundance: few
v_gene: TRBV29-1
CDR3aa: CSVELGGDHYSTPHEQFF
CDR3nt: TGCAGCGTTGAATTGGGGGGGGACCACTATTCAACCCCCCATGAGCAGTTCTTC

j_gene: TRBJ2-7
d_gene: TRBD2
abundance: NA
v_gene: TRBV20-1
CDR3aa: CSAIQRTSGSSSYKQYF
CDR3nt: TGCAGTGCTATTCAGCGGACTAGCGGGAGTAGCTCCTACAAGCAGTACTTC